This passage covers 18 T cell receptor beta chains from one sample sequenced in a study of blood T cell repertoires in COVID-19. Data came from immunoSEQ multiplex PCR; TCRdb stores just in-frame clones and leaves some out. Counted here are just over 150,000 clones, 75% to 90% occurring once; the ten biggest clones make up roughly 15%. Specimen: peripheral blood. The receptors derive from a woman between 35 and 50 years old with acute or convalescent COVID-19.

The genes are TRBV19 and TRBJ1-5; D is perhaps TRBD1 (6 bases). Trimming left V 4 bases short and J 1 base short, with 11 bases between. The V gene's germline CDR1 is LNHDA and CDR2 SQIVND (reference sequence). This CDR3 is 15 amino acids long. The CDR3 protein is CASSTQGFSNQPQHF. CDR3 nucleotides: TGTGCCAGTAGTACCCAGGGGTTCAGCAATCAGCCCCAGCATTTT.

This sequence joins TRBV3-1 (or the pseudogene TRBV3-2) and TRBJ2-1; D not certain. The germline V gene encodes CDR1 LGHDT and CDR2 YNNKEL (reference sequence). This CDR3 has 12 amino acids. Trimming pared 6 bases from V and 10 bases from J, leaving 13 bases between. This CDR3 is CASRSPGEEQFF. The CDR3 DNA follows: TGTGCCAGCAGATCCCCCGGAGAGGAGCAGTTCTTC.

The J gene is TRBJ2-1, the V gene TRBV7-9, with 13 bases matching TRBD2. Germline CDR1 is SEHNR and CDR2 is FQNEAQ (reference sequence). The CDR3 runs to 16 residues. V trimming: 5 bases; J trimming: 1 base; junction bases outside the gene matches: 2. In nucleotides, the CDR3 is TGTGCCAGCAGCGGGACTAGCGGGGTATCCTACAATGAGCAGTTCTTC. This translates into CASSGTSGVSYNEQFF.

This chain uses TRBV2 with TRBJ2-1; tentatively, D is TRBD2 (6 bases). In germline, CDR1 is SNHLY, CDR2 FYNNEI. This CDR3 has 13 amino acids. V was shortened by 7 bases and J by 12 bases, with 19 bases between the two germline ends. This CDR3 reads CASTTALANVQFF. The CDR3 nucleotides read TGTGCCAGCACCACTGCGCTAGCGAACGTGCAGTTCTTC. The variable domain in full, with the rest retrieved from reference TRBV2 and TRBJ2-1, is EPEVTQTPSHQVTQMGQEVILRCVPISNHLYFYWYRQILGQKVEFLVSFYNNEISEKSEIFDDQFSVERPDGSNFTLKIRSTKLEDSAMYFCASTTALANVQFFGPGTRLTVL.

The chain is built from TRBV7-2 and TRBJ2-1, with D unresolved. The CDR3 consists of 12 residues. V was clipped by 5 bases and J by 6 bases, with 8 bases between them. CDR1 is SGHTA and CDR2 is FQGNSA in the germline V gene. For the CDR3, the DNA is TGTGCCAGCAGCGACTGGTCCAATGAGCAGTTCTTC. This gives the protein CASSDWSNEQFF.

The chain employs TRBV9 and TRBJ1-6; TRBD1 matches at 12 bases. CDR3 length equals 15 residues. The V gene's germline CDR1 is SGDLS and CDR2 YYNGEE. Unmatched junction bases numbered 1, after V lost 0 bases and J lost 9 bases. The CDR3 here is CASSVEGQGASPLHF. Here the CDR3 DNA reads TGTGCCAGCAGCGTAGAGGGACAGGGGGCTTCACCCCTCCACTTT.

The CDR3 loop reads CASSSFGPPYEQYF. The CDR3 coding sequence is TGTGCCAGCAGTTCCTTTGGCCCCCCCTACGAGCAGTACTTC. This chain joins TRBV27 and TRBJ2-7; D gene ambiguous. Trimming shortened V by 4 bases and J by 2 bases, and 12 bases separated the two germline ends. The CDR3 loop spans 14 amino acids. Germline V gene sequence: CDR1 MNHEY, CDR2 SMNVEV (reference sequence).

This chain joins TRBV4-2 and TRBJ2-2; tentative D call: TRBD1 (5 bases). The CDR3 totals 16 residues. Germline CDR1 reads LGHNA; CDR2 reads YNFKEQ. Trimming removed 0 bases from V and 6 bases from J, with 14 bases in between. The chain's CDR3 is CASSQDFQGRAGELFF. In DNA, the CDR3 is TGTGCCAGCAGCCAAGATTTTCAGGGTAGGGCCGGGGAGCTGTTTTTT.

This chain connects TRBV30 to TRBJ2-5; TRBD2 is a possible D gene (7 bases). Deletions cut 0 bases from V and 5 bases from J, with 19 bases between. The CDR3 loop spans 16 amino acids. The V gene's germline CDR1 is GTSNPN and CDR2 SVGIG (reference sequence). The CDR3: CAWSVIGGRGGETQYF. The CDR3 DNA follows: TGTGCCTGGAGTGTAATCGGGGGGCGAGGCGGGGAGACCCAGTACTTC.

The chain is built from TRBV24-1 and TRBJ2-7; a possible D gene is TRBD1 (6 bases). The CDR3 is 15 amino acids. Germline V gene sequence: CDR1 KGHDR, CDR2 SFDVKD. With 4 bases removed from V and 1 base from J, the gap between germline ends came to 13 bases. The CDR3 DNA sequence: TGTGCCACCAGTGACTCAGGGGTCGGATCCTACGAGCAGTACTTC. Amino acid sequence: CATSDSGVGSYEQYF.

This chain joins TRBV4-2 and TRBJ1-2; 10 nucleotides line up with TRBD1. The CDR3 has 15 residues. V dropped 3 bases and J dropped 8; count of bases not matched to a gene: 9. CDR1 and CDR2 (germline): LGHNA, YNFKEQ. In nucleotides, the CDR3 is TGTGCCAGCAGCCAGGAACGGGACAGGGGCTGGGGCTACACCTTC. Its protein is CASSQERDRGWGYTF.

The chain uses TRBV21-1 and TRBJ1-1; the table gives TRBD1 as D, unverified against the DNA. TRBV21-1 is recorded as a pseudogene. The CDR3 contains 8 residues. The CDR3 loop is CANNRAFF. Here the CDR3 DNA reads TGTGCCAACAACAGGGCTTTCTTT.

This sequence joins TRBV7-9 and TRBJ2-7, with D perhaps matching TRBD2 (5 bases). This CDR3 comprises 12 residues. Germline V lookup: CDR1 SEHNR, CDR2 FQNEAQ (reference sequence). The V and J ends lost 4 bases and 4 bases respectively, with 8 bases between them. The CDR3 DNA follows: TGTGCCAGCAGCTCCGGGATTTACGAGCAGTACTTC. This translates into CASSSGIYEQYF.

V usage is TRBV3-1 (or the pseudogene TRBV3-2) and J usage is TRBJ2-7; 9 positions agree with TRBD2. The CDR3 has 16 residues. Losses at the gene ends were 4 bases for V and 4 bases for J; bases not matched to a gene: 11. Per germline, CDR1 LGHDT and CDR2 YNNKEL (reference sequence). CDR3 sequence (DNA): TGTGCCAGCAGCCCCAAAGGCGGGGGGGGCCCTTACGAGCAGTACTTC. Its translation is CASSPKGGGGPYEQYF.

This chain links TRBV9 with TRBJ2-3, with TRBD2 matching 7 bases. The V gene end was trimmed by 2 bases and the J gene end by 4 bases; junction bases not matched to a gene: 13. In germline, CDR1 is SGDLS, CDR2 YYNGEE. This CDR3 is built from 17 residues. The DNA of the CDR3 is TGTGCCAGCAGCGTCATTCCAACGGGAGGTGGTGCAGATACGCAGTATTTT. This gives the protein CASSVIPTGGGADTQYF.

The chain has TRBV19 and TRBJ2-7; the match to TRBD1 covers 11 bases. CDR1 is LNHDA and CDR2 is SQIVND in the germline V gene (reference sequence). The CDR3 totals 16 residues. V was pared by 5 bases and J by 3 bases, with 9 bases of the junction left unmatched. The CDR3 sequence is CASSAPRTGGIYEQYF. CDR3 in DNA: TGTGCCAGTAGTGCCCCTAGGACAGGGGGCATCTACGAGCAGTACTTC.

The genes are TRBV2 and TRBJ2-3, with a weak D call TRBD1 (6 bases). CDR3 length equals 13 residues. V lost 8 bases and J 8 bases, leaving 17 bases between the germline ends. CDR1 SNHLY and CDR2 FYNNEI come from the germline V gene. This CDR3 is CASLGQGFVTQYF. CDR3 coding DNA: TGTGCCAGCCTCGGGCAGGGGTTTGTTACGCAGTATTTT.

The chain carries TRBV11-3 and TRBJ2-4; 7 bases line up with TRBD2. The J segment lost 7 bases and the V segment lost 5 bases, leaving 14 bases of the junction unmatched. This CDR3 spans 16 amino acids. Germline V lookup: CDR1 SGHNT, CDR2 YENEEA. The CDR3 DNA reads TGTGCCAGCAGCCTAGGGGTGGTGGGAGGGCATAACATTCAGTACTTC. This translates into CASSLGVVGGHNIQYF.